What follows is one TCR beta chain and its context. Its antigen is as yet unknown. There are 11 residues in the CDR3. The V end was cut by 1 base, the J end by 8 bases, with 4 bases between. Germline V gives CDR1 MGHRA, CDR2 YSYEKL. This entry comes from a study of a mutant IDH1 vaccine in newly diagnosed glioma. Across the whole study: Patients were started on vaccination 4-6 weeks after radiotherapy alone, or with temozolomide cycles. Prior therapy was radiotherapy, temozolomide, or both; most received both. Of the patients given treatment, 62.5% were male and 37.5% were female, and a mean age of roughly 40 years was recorded.

The protocol was immunoSEQ multiplex PCR, while the TCRdb copy is restricted to in-frame clones and leaves out a portion. The sample has over 45,000 clones, 80% seen once. The sample's time point: week 23, last vaccination. Every vaccination contained 300 ug of the mutant IDH1 20-mer peptide and was paired with topical imiquimod. New WHO grade 3 or 4 IDH1-mutant, ATRX-lost astrocytomas were present in all donors. The V call is TRBV4-1, the J call TRBJ2-3, with D unresolved. This sequence was found in a man in his forties or fifties with glioma. The sample consisted of PBMCs, taken from a glioma patient whose treatment included an IDH1 peptide vaccine. CDR3 amino acids: CASSQGGTQYF. CDR3 DNA: TGCGCCAGCAGCCAAGGGGGTACGCAGTATTTT.